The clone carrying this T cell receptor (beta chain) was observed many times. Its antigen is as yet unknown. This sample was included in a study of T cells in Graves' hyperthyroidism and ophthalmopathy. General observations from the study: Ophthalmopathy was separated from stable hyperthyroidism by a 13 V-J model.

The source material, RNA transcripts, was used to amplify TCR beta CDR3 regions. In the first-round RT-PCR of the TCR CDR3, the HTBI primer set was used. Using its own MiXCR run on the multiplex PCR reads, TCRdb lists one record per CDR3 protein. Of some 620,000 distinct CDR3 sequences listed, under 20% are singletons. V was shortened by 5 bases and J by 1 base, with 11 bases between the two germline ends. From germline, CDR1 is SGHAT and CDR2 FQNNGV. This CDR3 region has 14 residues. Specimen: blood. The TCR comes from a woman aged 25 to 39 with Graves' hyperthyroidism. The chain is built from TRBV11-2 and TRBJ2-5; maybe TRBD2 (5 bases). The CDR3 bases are TGTGCCAGCAGCCCACAGCGGAGCCAAGAGACCCAGTACTTC. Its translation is CASSPQRSQETQYF. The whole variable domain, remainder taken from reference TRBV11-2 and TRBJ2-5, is EAGVAQSPRYKIIEKRQSVAFWCNPISGHATLYWYQQILGQGPKLLIQFQNNGVVDDSQLPKDRFSAERLKGVDSTLKIQPAKLEDSAVYLCASSPQRSQETQYFGPGTRLLVL.